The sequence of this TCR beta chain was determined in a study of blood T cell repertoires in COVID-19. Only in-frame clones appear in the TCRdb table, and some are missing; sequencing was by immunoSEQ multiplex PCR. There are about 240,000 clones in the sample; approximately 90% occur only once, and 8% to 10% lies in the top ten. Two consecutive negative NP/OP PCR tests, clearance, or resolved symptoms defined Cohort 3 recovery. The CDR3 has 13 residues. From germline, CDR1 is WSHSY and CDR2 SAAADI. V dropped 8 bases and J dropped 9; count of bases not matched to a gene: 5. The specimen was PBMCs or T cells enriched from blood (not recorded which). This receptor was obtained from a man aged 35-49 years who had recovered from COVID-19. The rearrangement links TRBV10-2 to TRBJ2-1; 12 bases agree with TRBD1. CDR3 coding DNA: TGCGCCAGCGCGGGACAGGGGGCCAGTGAGCAGTTCTTC. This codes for CASAGQGASEQFF.